The clone carrying this TCR beta chain was seen only a few times. Preparation of the TCRbeta library involved a method that used unique molecular identifiers. In TCRdb, the PCR reads were re-called with MiXCR into one record per CDR3 protein. The sample consists of over 400,000 distinct CDR3 sequences, around 13% of them appearing once. The sample comes from a study of T-cell reconstitution after alpha-beta-depleted transplantation in children. The sample in question was PBMCs from the stem cell graft donor, obtained from the stem cell graft. The origin of this receptor is a human donor who donated a stem cell graft to a child with combined immunodeficiency.

DNA for the CDR3: TGTGCCAGCAGCCCCTGGGGGGCCCTTCAATCCGAGCAGTACTTC. This gives the protein CASSPWGALQSEQYF. V usage is TRBV7-3 and J usage is TRBJ2-7; D is perhaps TRBD1 or TRBD2 (6 bases each). CDR3 length: 15 amino acids. V gave up 5 bases and J gave up 6 bases, with 20 bases separating them. The germline CDR1 and CDR2 sequences are SGHTA and FQGTGA. Based on the CDR3 plus reference TRBV7-3 and TRBJ2-7, the full variable domain is GAGVSQTPSNKVTEKGKYVELRCDPISGHTALYWYRQSLGQGPEFLIYFQGTGAADDSGLPNDRFFAVRPEGSVSTLKIQRTERGDSAVYLCASSPWGALQSEQYFGPGTRLTVT.